Each of the 13 T cell receptor beta chains below was sequenced from the same sample in a study of blood T cell repertoires in COVID-19. Data came from immunoSEQ multiplex PCR; TCRdb stores just in-frame clones and leaves some out. The sample consists of around 390,000 clones, around nine tenths of them appearing once. The material sequenced was PBMCs or T cells enriched from blood (not recorded which). The receptors here all came from a woman in her forties or fifties who had recovered from COVID-19.

The gene calls are TRBV30 and TRBJ2-1; 8 nucleotides align to TRBD1. Trimming cost V 4 bases and J 8 bases; bases outside gene matches: 7. Germline V gene sequence: CDR1 GTSNPN, CDR2 SVGIG (reference sequence). The CDR3 has 13 residues. Here the CDR3 DNA reads TGTGCCTGGAACAGGGGGTTAAGGGATGAGCAGTTCTTC. Its protein product is CAWNRGLRDEQFF.

This clone was detected only once. The chain couples TRBV6-5 to TRBJ1-1, with TRBD1 as a possible D gene (6 bases). The V gene lost 10 bases and the J gene lost 5 bases, with 14 bases spanning the gap. CDR3 length: 12 amino acids. The germline V gene encodes CDR1 MNHEY and CDR2 SVGAGI. This CDR3 reads CATAGGRTEAFF. CDR3 sequence (DNA): TGTGCCACCGCGGGGGGGCGGACTGAAGCTTTCTTT.

The CDR3 is CASSPQGDNSPLHF. The CDR3 region has the DNA TGTGCCAGCAGCCCACAGGGGGATAATTCACCCCTCCACTTT. The chain employs TRBV5-4 and TRBJ1-6; 8 bases map to TRBD1. Germline trimming cut 4 bases from V and 5 bases from J; bases unmatched to any gene: 2. Germline V CDR1 and CDR2: SGHNT, YYREEE (reference sequence). CDR3 length equals 14 residues.

The V gene is TRBV6-5, the J gene TRBJ1-4; D gene uncertain. The CDR3 contains 16 residues. V shed 0 bases and J shed 0 bases, with 8 bases lying between them. Looked up from germline, CDR1 is MNHEY and CDR2 is SVGAGI. CDR3: CASSYSSGATNEKLFF. Here the CDR3 DNA reads TGTGCCAGCAGTTACTCGTCCGGGGCAACTAATGAAAAACTGTTTTTT.

J is TRBJ1-1 and V is TRBV4-3, with D unresolved. Deletions cut 0 bases from V and 0 bases from J, with 5 bases between. This CDR3 is built from 14 residues. Germline CDR1 LGHNA, CDR2 YSLEER. The CDR3 loop reads CASSQENMNTEAFF. In DNA, the CDR3 is TGCGCCAGCAGCCAAGAAAACATGAACACTGAAGCTTTCTTT.

This clone was seen a handful of times. The chain recombines TRBV7-8 with TRBJ1-5, with 10 bases lining up with TRBD1. From germline, CDR1 is SGHVS and CDR2 FQNEAQ. Unmatched junction bases numbered 3, after V lost 3 bases and J lost 4 bases. The CDR3 spans 15 residues. The CDR3 DNA sequence: TGTGCCAGCAGCTTCGACAGGGGGCAGAATCAGCCCCAGCATTTT. Translating gives CASSFDRGQNQPQHF.

V and J are TRBV2 and TRBJ1-1; TRBD1 might be the D (5 bases). Trimming cost V 3 bases and J 1 base, with 9 bases left between them. Germline V CDR1 and CDR2: SNHLY, FYNNEI. The CDR3 spans 14 residues. This chain's CDR3 is CASSDDRSNTEAFF. CDR3 DNA: TGTGCCAGCAGTGACGACAGATCGAACACTGAAGCTTTCTTT.

The chain carries TRBV7-8 and TRBJ2-7, with TRBD1 matching over 7 bases. After removal of 1 base from V and 5 bases from J, the junction contained 5 bases not matched to a gene. CDR1 is SGHVS, CDR2 FQNEAQ, per germline. The CDR3 runs to 14 residues. The CDR3 bases are TGTGCCAGCAGCTTAGTAGGGGGCCTGGACGAGCAGTACTTC. Its translation: CASSLVGGLDEQYF.

V gene TRBV9 combines with J gene TRBJ2-1, with TRBD2 matching over 9 bases. V lost 4 bases and J lost 16; bases outside the gene matches: 9. This CDR3 region has 12 residues. CDR1 and CDR2 (germline): SGDLS, YYNGEE. In nucleotides, the CDR3 is TGTGCCAGCAGCCCAAACGGACTAGCGCGCTTCTTC. Encoded protein: CASSPNGLARFF.

This CDR3 is CASSLGLGQAETPTEAFF. The CDR3 coding sequence is TGTGCCAGCAGCTTAGGCCTGGGACAGGCAGAAACTCCCACTGAAGCTTTCTTT. The V gene is TRBV7-9, the J gene TRBJ1-1; 8 nucleotides align to TRBD1. Germline V gives CDR1 SEHNR, CDR2 FQNEAQ (reference sequence). With V trimmed by 1 base and J by 4 bases, 14 bases remained unmatched. The CDR3 totals 18 residues.

The rearrangement uses TRBV6-1 and TRBJ1-1; the D gene is possibly TRBD1 (6 bases). The germline CDR1 and CDR2 sequences are MNHNS and SASEGT. V was pared by 0 bases and J by 0 bases, with 14 bases between. This CDR3 has 17 residues. The CDR3 loop is CASSEAYRVGVNTEAFF. The CDR3, as DNA: TGTGCCAGCAGTGAAGCGTACAGGGTGGGAGTGAACACTGAAGCTTTCTTT.

J is TRBJ2-7 and V is TRBV25-1; maybe TRBD1 (6 bases). The V gene's germline CDR1 is MGHDK and CDR2 SYGVNS. The CDR3 extends over 14 amino acids. Trimming took 2 bases from V and 2 from J, leaving 10 bases between them. CDR3 loop: CASSERQGTYEQYF. The CDR3 bases are TGTGCCAGCAGTGAACGGCAGGGGACCTACGAGCAGTACTTC.

Notes on this clone: At one end the junction does not follow the germline gene, possibly because of a read error. The gene calls are TRBV3-1 (or the pseudogene TRBV3-2) and TRBJ2-1; D remains ambiguous. CDR1 and CDR2 (germline): LGHDT, YNNKEL (reference sequence). This CDR3 is built from 15 residues. CDR3 sequence: CASTQRRQTYNEQFF. CDR3 nucleotide sequence: TGTGCCAGCACCCAACGCAGGCAGACCTACAATGAGCAGTTCTTC.